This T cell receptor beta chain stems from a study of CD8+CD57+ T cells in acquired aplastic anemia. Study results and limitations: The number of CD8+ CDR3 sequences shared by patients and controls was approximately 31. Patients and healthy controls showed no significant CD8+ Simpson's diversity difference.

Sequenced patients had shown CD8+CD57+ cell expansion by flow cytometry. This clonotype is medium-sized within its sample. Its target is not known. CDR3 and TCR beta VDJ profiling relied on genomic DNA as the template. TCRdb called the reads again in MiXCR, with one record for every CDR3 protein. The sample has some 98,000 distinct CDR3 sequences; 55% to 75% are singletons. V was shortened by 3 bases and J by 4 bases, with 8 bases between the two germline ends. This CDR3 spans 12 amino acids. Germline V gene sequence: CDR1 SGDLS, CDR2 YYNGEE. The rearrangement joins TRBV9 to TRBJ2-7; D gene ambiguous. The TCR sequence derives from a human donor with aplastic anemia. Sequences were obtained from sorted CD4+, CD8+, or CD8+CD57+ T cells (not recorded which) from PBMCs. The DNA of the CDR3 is TGTGCCAGCAGCGCAGATGGGTACGAGCAGTACTTC. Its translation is CASSADGYEQYF. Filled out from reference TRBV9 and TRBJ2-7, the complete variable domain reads DSGVTQTPKHLITATGQRVTLRCSPRSGDLSVYWYQQSLDQGLQFLIQYYNGEERAKGNILERFSAQQFPDLHSELNLSSLELGDSALYFCASSADGYEQYFGPGTRLTVT.